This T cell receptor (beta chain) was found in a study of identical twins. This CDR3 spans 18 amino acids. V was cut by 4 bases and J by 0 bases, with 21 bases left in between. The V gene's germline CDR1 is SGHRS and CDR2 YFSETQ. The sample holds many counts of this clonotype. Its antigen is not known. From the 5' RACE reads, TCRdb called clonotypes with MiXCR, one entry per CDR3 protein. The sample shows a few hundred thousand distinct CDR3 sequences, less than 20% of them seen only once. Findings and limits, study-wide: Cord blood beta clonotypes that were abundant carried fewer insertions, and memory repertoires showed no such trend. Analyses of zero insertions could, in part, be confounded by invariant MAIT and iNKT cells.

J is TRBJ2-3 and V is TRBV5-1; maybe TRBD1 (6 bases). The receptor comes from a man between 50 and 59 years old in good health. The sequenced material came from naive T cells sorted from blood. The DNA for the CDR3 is TGCGCCAGCAGCCCCGATGGACAGTTGAGAACTAGCACAGATACGCAGTATTTT. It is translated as CASSPDGQLRTSTDTQYF.